This T cell receptor beta chain was recorded in a study of identical twins. Trimming removed 4 bases at V and 3 bases at J, with 7 bases between. Per the germline V gene, CDR1 is MNHEY and CDR2 is SVGAGI. The CDR3 has 12 amino acids. This clonotype was counted at least ten times. Template switching, a step in the protocol, added a universal primer site, and cDNA carried unique molecular identifiers. TCRdb independently ran MiXCR on the 5' RACE reads; one entry per CDR3 protein. The table includes under 800,000 distinct CDR3 sequences, less than 25% detected once. The same sample was also studied in work on T cells expressing NK-cell markers. Turning to that study: One of eight sequenced donors was HCMV-seronegative; the other seven were seropositive. A range of about 1.0-8% of CD8+ T cells consisted of dominant NKG2C+ clonotypes in 5 to 7 donors.

Specimen: PBMCs. This receptor was obtained from a woman between 18 and 30 years old in good health. The chain couples TRBV6-5 to TRBJ2-7; D ambiguous. The CDR3 reads CASSSVFYEQYF. Written as DNA, the CDR3 is TGTGCCAGCAGTTCTGTCTTCTACGAGCAGTACTTC.